This TCR beta chain was documented in a study of T-cell reconstitution after alpha-beta-depleted transplantation in children. This CDR3 is built from 13 residues. Looked up from germline, CDR1 is MGHRA and CDR2 is YSYEKL. TCRbeta library preparation incorporated unique molecular identifiers. Each CDR3 protein is one row after TCRdb ran MiXCR on the PCR reads. The table records approximately 300,000 distinct CDR3 sequences, 9.5% to 13% of them present only once. Concerning this clonotype itself: Being one base from a much bigger clone, this may be a read error.

Sequences were derived from peripheral blood, sampled 180 days after TCRalphabeta/CD19-depleted stem cell transplant. This chain joins TRBV4-1 and TRBJ1-1, with unresolved D. This sequence originates from a male patient aged 2-10 years who had a stem cell transplant for chronic granulomatous disease, so the T cells may come from the graft donor. As DNA, the CDR3 is TGCGCCAGCCGCCAAGATCGTGGGTTTGAAGCTTTCTTT. This gives the protein CASRQDRGFEAFF.